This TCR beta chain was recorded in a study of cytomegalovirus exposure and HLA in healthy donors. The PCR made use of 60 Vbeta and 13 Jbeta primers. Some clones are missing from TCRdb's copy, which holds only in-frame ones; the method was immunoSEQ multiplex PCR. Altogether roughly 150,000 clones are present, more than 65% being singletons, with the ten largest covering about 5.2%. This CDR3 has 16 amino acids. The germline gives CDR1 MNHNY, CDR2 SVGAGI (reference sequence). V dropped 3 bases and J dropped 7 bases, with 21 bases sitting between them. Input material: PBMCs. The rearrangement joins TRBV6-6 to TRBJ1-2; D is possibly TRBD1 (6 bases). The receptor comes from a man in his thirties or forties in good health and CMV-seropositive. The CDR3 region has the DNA TGTGCCAGCAGTTATGGCACCGGACAGAGTAAGGGTGGCTACACCTTC. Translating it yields CASSYGTGQSKGGYTF.